These T cell receptor beta chains were read from a single sample in a study of cytotoxic CD8 clonotypes in ibrutinib-treated CLL. Some clones are missing from TCRdb's copy, which holds only in-frame ones; the method was immunoSEQ multiplex PCR. The sample carries some 300,000 clones, 80% recorded once. Source: PBMCs, taken before ibrutinib treatment. Receptors were obtained from a human donor with chronic lymphocytic leukemia. CDR3s leave out the opening cysteine and the closing phenylalanine or tryptophan. The order of the fields is D gene, V gene, clone size, CDR3 length, CDR3 protein. D genes are given only for firm matches. For some rows the clone size is stated as once, few or many, or as a class when expanded; others skip it.

D gene: -
V gene: TRBV6-5
clone size: -
CDR3 length: 13
CDR3 protein: ASRDPRPSNTEAF

D gene: TRBD1
V gene: TRBV5-1
clone size: -
CDR3 length: 12
CDR3 protein: ASSLQGATGELF

D gene: -
V gene: TRBV30
clone size: -
CDR3 length: 12
CDR3 protein: AWSVLAVIETQY

D gene: -
V gene: TRBV11-3
clone size: -
CDR3 length: 11
CDR3 protein: ASSLGAAYEQY

D gene: TRBD2
V gene: TRBV18
clone size: few
CDR3 length: 12
CDR3 protein: ASSDRLARYEQY

D gene: -
V gene: TRBV11-2
clone size: -
CDR3 length: 11
CDR3 protein: ASSPGNNYGYT

D gene: TRBD1
V gene: TRBV6-5
clone size: -
CDR3 length: 13
CDR3 protein: ASNPGQGAFDGYT

D gene: -
V gene: TRBV9
clone size: -
CDR3 length: 14
CDR3 protein: ASSVLGGERTGELF

D gene: TRBD2
V gene: TRBV7-9
clone size: -
CDR3 length: 14
CDR3 protein: ASSPYTSGISYEQY

D gene: TRBD1
V gene: TRBV27
clone size: -
CDR3 length: 12
CDR3 protein: ASTRQGAYTEAF

D gene: -
V gene: TRBV7-6
clone size: -
CDR3 length: 9
CDR3 protein: ASSLSNEQF

D gene: TRBD2
V gene: TRBV4-2
clone size: -
CDR3 length: 14
CDR3 protein: ASSQVSGGETNEQF

D gene: -
V gene: TRBV19
clone size: -
CDR3 length: 10
CDR3 protein: ASSILNTEAF

D gene: -
V gene: TRBV6-6
clone size: -
CDR3 length: 11
CDR3 protein: ASSYWRGEKLF

D gene: TRBD1
V gene: TRBV7-9
clone size: -
CDR3 length: 13
CDR3 protein: ASSPTGAPREKLF

D gene: TRBD2
V gene: TRBV5-1
clone size: few
CDR3 length: 14
CDR3 protein: ASSYQGSGSTDTQY

D gene: TRBD1
V gene: TRBV27
clone size: few
CDR3 length: 12
CDR3 protein: ASSLGQASYEQY

D gene: TRBD1
V gene: TRBV27
clone size: -
CDR3 length: 16
CDR3 protein: ASSLFGPGQGARNIQY

D gene: TRBD2
V gene: TRBV11-2
clone size: -
CDR3 length: 12
CDR3 protein: ASSYLTSGGSQF

D gene: TRBD1
V gene: TRBV6-5
clone size: -
CDR3 length: 13
CDR3 protein: ASSHRGSGGGELF

D gene: -
V gene: TRBV19
clone size: -
CDR3 length: 12
CDR3 protein: ASKGQRSSYEQY

D gene: -
V gene: TRBV6-6
clone size: few
CDR3 length: 9
CDR3 protein: ASSLDYGYT

D gene: TRBD2
V gene: TRBV7-6
clone size: -
CDR3 length: 14
CDR3 protein: ASSLAILAGVETQY

D gene: -
V gene: TRBV27
clone size: -
CDR3 length: 12
CDR3 protein: ASSSRNIPYEQY

D gene: -
V gene: TRBV5-1
clone size: -
CDR3 length: 14
CDR3 protein: ASSLAYLTSGNTIY

D gene: -
V gene: TRBV30
clone size: -
CDR3 length: 13
CDR3 protein: ACRGALRVWETQY

D gene: TRBD2
V gene: TRBV7-9
clone size: few
CDR3 length: 14
CDR3 protein: ASSLGGLAGGYEQY

D gene: TRBD2
V gene: TRBV14
clone size: -
CDR3 length: 15
CDR3 protein: ASSLPGTSGRSYEQY

D gene: -
V gene: TRBV9
clone size: -
CDR3 length: 10
CDR3 protein: ASSLSTSEQY

D gene: -
V gene: TRBV2
clone size: -
CDR3 length: 14
CDR3 protein: ASTLGGVALSYEQY

D gene: TRBD2
V gene: TRBV28
clone size: -
CDR3 length: 14
CDR3 protein: ASSLRPLAGDNEQF

D gene: -
V gene: TRBV7-6
clone size: -
CDR3 length: 13
CDR3 protein: ASSLFLDASYEQY

D gene: -
V gene: TRBV9
clone size: -
CDR3 length: 15
CDR3 protein: ASSVDGRLPSAGELF

D gene: -
V gene: TRBV7-6
clone size: -
CDR3 length: 12
CDR3 protein: ASILRYGQETQY

D gene: TRBD2
V gene: TRBV7-9
clone size: -
CDR3 length: 15
CDR3 protein: ASSGGSGTTTYNEQF